The rows below give T cell receptor beta chains drawn from one sample of a study of T cell responses to AZD1222 COVID-19 vaccine. TCRdb's table, derived via immunoSEQ multiplex PCR, lists solely in-frame clones and lacks some. The repertoire consists of 130,000 or so clones, with over 90% occurring once and the leading ten covering about 5%. The source material was peripheral blood, sampled on day 0 of AZD1222 vaccination. These receptors came from an adult in good health. Each CDR3 is given with its conserved first and last residue. The D gene is left open where the match is weak. The size of a clone is reported for some rows only, either as once, few or many, or as a class for expanded clones.

>TRBV2|TRBJ1-5|few|-
CASRMGPKIQPQHF
TGTGCCAGCAGGATGGGACCGAAAATCCAGCCCCAGCATTTT
>TRBV11-2|TRBJ1-2|-|-
CASSLGEGYGYTF
TGTGCCAGCAGCTTGGGAGAGGGCTATGGCTACACCTTC
>TRBV6-5|TRBJ2-1|-|-
CASSYGGRPNEQFF
TGTGCCAGCAGTTACGGGGGGAGGCCCAATGAGCAGTTCTTC
>TRBV7-9|TRBJ1-5|-|-
CASSLGQGLNQPQHF
TGTGCCAGCAGCTTGGGGCAGGGGCTCAATCAGCCCCAGCATTTT
>TRBV4-3|TRBJ1-1|-|TRBD1
CASSHPPGTGAGTTEAFF
TGCGCCAGCAGCCACCCCCCCGGGACAGGGGCGGGAACCACTGAAGCTTTCTTT
>TRBV3-1/TRBV3-2|TRBJ2-7|-|TRBD1
CASSQGQGFGEQYF
TGTGCCAGCAGCCAGGGACAGGGGTTCGGCGAGCAGTACTTC
>TRBV2|TRBJ2-5|once|-
CASSSLVVQETQYF
TGTGCCAGCAGCTCACTAGTGGTCCAAGAGACCCAGTACTTC
>TRBV4-1|TRBJ2-2|-|-
CASSLEGSGGELFF
TGCGCCAGCAGCCTCGAGGGTAGCGGCGGGGAGCTGTTTTTT
>TRBV5-1|TRBJ2-7|-|TRBD2
CASSLMLAGGSSYEQYF
TGCGCCAGCAGCTTAATGCTAGCGGGGGGGAGCTCCTACGAGCAGTACTTC
>TRBV5-1|TRBJ2-1|-|-
CASSSRIDNEQFF
TGCGCCAGCAGCTCACGAATTGACAATGAGCAGTTCTTC
>TRBV4-2|TRBJ2-5|-|TRBD2
CASSQGLAGVEGTQYF
TGTGCCAGCAGCCAAGGACTAGCGGGAGTTGAGGGGACCCAGTACTTC
>TRBV27|TRBJ2-3|-|TRBD2
CASSPGLADTQYF
TGTGCCAGCAGTCCGGGACTAGCAGATACGCAGTATTTT
>TRBV11-2|TRBJ1-1|-|-
CASSLVRRDWETGNTEAFF
TGTGCCAGCAGCTTAGTGCGTAGGGACTGGGAAACGGGGAACACTGAAGCTTTCTTT
>TRBV19|TRBJ2-2|-|-
CASARGTASGELFF
TGTGCCAGCGCCCGTGGCACGGCCAGTGGGGAGCTGTTTTTT
>TRBV30|TRBJ1-2|-|-
CAWSVGGGIGGYTF
TGTGCCTGGAGTGTAGGCGGGGGTATAGGGGGCTACACCTTC
>TRBV12-3/TRBV12-4|TRBJ1-1|-|-
CASSLNRGAAFF
TGTGCCAGCAGTTTGAATCGGGGCGCAGCTTTCTTT
>TRBV25-1|TRBJ2-5|-|TRBD1
CASMPDRGWETQYF
TGTGCCAGCATGCCGGACAGGGGTTGGGAGACCCAGTACTTC
>TRBV6-5|TRBJ1-2|once|-
CASSAGEGDYYGYTF
TGTGCCAGCAGCGCCGGGGAGGGGGACTACTATGGCTACACCTTC
>TRBV6-5|TRBJ2-6|-|-
CASSMYSGANVLTF
TGTGCCAGCTCCATGTACTCTGGGGCCAACGTCCTGACTTTC
>TRBV12-3/TRBV12-4|TRBJ2-2|-|-
CASSRRVGELFF
TGTGCCAGCAGTCGCCGTGTCGGGGAGCTGTTTTTT